This TCR beta chain was identified in a study of cytomegalovirus exposure and HLA in healthy donors. Study-wide points: Later analysis associated a missense DCLRE1C variant with TCR beta V- and J-gene trimming. Using a false discovery rate of 0.05, a later analysis showed that around 16,000 TCR beta sequences were associated with HLA alleles. There were some V segments, including TRBV6-2 and TRBV6-3, excluded as indistinguishable.

The study ran its PCR with 60 Vbeta and 13 Jbeta primers. Data came from immunoSEQ multiplex PCR; TCRdb stores just in-frame clones and leaves some out. This table has under 130,000 clones, roughly 79% appearing once. The germline V gene has CDR1 SGHTA and CDR2 FQGNSA. V gave up 5 bases and J gave up 4 bases; unmatched junction bases: 3. The CDR3 is 15 residues long. As concerns this clone: The target antigen is unknown.

When sampled, the donors appeared nominally healthy, though they likely had unrecorded immune exposures. The sample comprised PBMCs. The chain employs TRBV7-2 and TRBJ2-5, with 14 nucleotides matching TRBD2. The origin of this receptor is a middle-aged man in good health and CMV-seronegative. The CDR3 coding sequence is TGTGCCAGCAGCGCGGGACTAGCGGGGGTAGAGACCCAGTACTTC. Its translation is CASSAGLAGVETQYF.